The 21 T cell receptor beta chains presented below share a single source sample, sequenced in a study of T cell repertoires in cytomegalovirus infection. A single record per CDR3 protein comes from TCRdb applying MiXCR to the reads. The table shows 100,000 or so distinct CDR3 sequences, with 20% to 30% occurring only once. Sequenced: CD8+ T cells from PBMCs. The receptors derive from a human donor in good health (CMV status not recorded). Some clones in this sample may be carry-over from other donors' samples.

As for this clonotype: Since a much larger clone is just one base distant, this may be a read error. The chain is built from TRBV28 and TRBJ1-1; the match to TRBD1 covers 8 bases. CDR3 size: 12 residues. Germline CDR1 MDHEN, CDR2 SYDVKM. In DNA, the CDR3 is TGTACCAGTCGTACAGGGGGCACTGAAGCTTTCTTT. This gives the protein CTSRTGGTEAFF.

This clonotype has just a few counts. The J gene is TRBJ2-7, the V gene TRBV7-9; tentative D call: TRBD1 (6 bases). Germline CDR1 reads SEHNR; CDR2 reads FQNEAQ (reference sequence). This CDR3 is 15 amino acids long. Between the trimmed V and J ends, which lost 5 bases and 1 base, there was a span of 15 bases. CDR3 coding DNA: TGTGCCAGCAGCCAAAACAGGGACCTATCCTACGAGCAGTACTTC. Its translation: CASSQNRDLSYEQYF.

This clonotype has a handful of counts. For the CDR3, the DNA is TGTGCCAGCAGCTTCGTTGCGGGAGGGCCTGAGACCCAGTACTTC. Protein sequence: CASSFVAGGPETQYF. The rearrangement links TRBV5-6 to TRBJ2-5; 9 nucleotides line up with TRBD2. V lost 2 bases to trimming and J lost 5 bases; unmatched junction nucleotides: 7. The germline CDR1 and CDR2 sequences are SGHDT and YYEEEE. The CDR3 covers 15 residues.

The chain has TRBV6-5 and TRBJ2-2; D remains ambiguous. Trimming pared 7 bases from V and 4 bases from J, leaving 19 bases between. The CDR3 totals 16 residues. The germline V gene has CDR1 MNHEY and CDR2 SVGAGI. CDR3 loop: CASTLWGGPGTGELFF. CDR3 DNA: TGTGCCAGCACCCTGTGGGGTGGGCCGGGCACCGGGGAGCTGTTTTTT.

The genes are TRBV28 and TRBJ1-1; D ambiguous. The CDR3 has 12 residues. Trimming left V 8 bases short and J 1 base short, with 8 bases between. Germline V gives CDR1 MDHEN, CDR2 SYDVKM. In DNA form, the CDR3 reads TGTGCCAGCTTAGACGGGAACACTGAAGCTTTCTTT. Its translation: CASLDGNTEAFF.

This clonotype was picked up a small number of times. The chain combines TRBV20-1 with TRBJ2-7; 9 nucleotides line up with TRBD2. Germline lookup yields CDR1 DFQATT and CDR2 SNEGSKA (reference sequence). This CDR3 region has 15 residues. With 5 bases clipped from V and 0 bases from J, the junction kept 8 bases outside the gene matches. This CDR3 is CSAGGAGGYSYEQYF. The CDR3 nucleotides are TGCAGTGCTGGGGGGGCGGGGGGGTACTCCTACGAGCAGTACTTC.

This clonotype was seen many times. V gene TRBV11-2 combines with J gene TRBJ2-7; 11 nucleotides align to TRBD2. V lost 8 bases to trimming and J lost 3 bases; unmatched junction nucleotides: 18. In germline, CDR1 is SGHAT, CDR2 FQNNGV. There are 18 residues in the CDR3. DNA of the CDR3: TGTGCCAGCGCGGGACTAGCGGCCGAAAGGGTGTTGAGCTACGAGCAGTACTTC. This gives the protein CASAGLAAERVLSYEQYF.

The V call is TRBV14, the J call TRBJ2-1; 9 bases fit TRBD2. The trim removed 3 bases at V and 8 bases at J, leaving 8 bases unmatched. Germline values: CDR1 SGHDN, CDR2 FVKESK. The CDR3 consists of 15 residues. The CDR3 reads CASSQPGLAGHEQFF. Here the CDR3 DNA reads TGTGCCAGCAGCCAGCCGGGACTAGCAGGACATGAGCAGTTCTTC.

This chain uses TRBV7-8 with TRBJ1-4, with D possibly matching TRBD1 (6 bases). The germline gives CDR1 SGHVS, CDR2 FQNEAQ. V shed 6 bases and J shed 8 bases, with 19 bases lying between them. The CDR3 runs to 15 residues. CDR3 residues: CASSQRGGTVEKLFF. The DNA for the CDR3 is TGTGCCAGCAGTCAGCGAGGGGGAACGGTGGAAAAACTGTTTTTT.

This clonotype showed up just a few times. The chain uses TRBV2 and TRBJ2-7; 9 nucleotides match TRBD1. The CDR3 is 14 residues long. V shed 6 bases and J 2 bases; nucleotides not matched to a gene: 5. Germline CDR1 SNHLY, CDR2 FYNNEI. The DNA for the CDR3 is TGTGCCAGCAGGAATAGACAGGGGGCCTACGAGCAGTACTTC. It codes for CASRNRQGAYEQYF.

A note on this clonotype: A much larger clone differs by one base, so this may be a read error. The chain carries TRBV7-2 and TRBJ1-2; no clear D. The CDR3 has 11 amino acids. CDR1 SGHTA and CDR2 FQGNSA come from the germline V gene. CDR3 bases: TGTGCCAACAGCCCCGGGTACGGCTACACCTTC. Translating gives CANSPGYGYTF.

This clonotype has ten or more counts. The chain couples TRBV7-8 to TRBJ2-7; D is ambiguous. The germline V gene encodes CDR1 SGHVS and CDR2 FQNEAQ. This CDR3 comprises 13 residues. V lost 1 base to trimming and J lost 0 bases, with 4 bases between them. The CDR3 DNA reads as TGTGCCAGCAGCTTAGGGCTCTCCTACGAGCAGTACTTC. Translating gives CASSLGLSYEQYF.

J is TRBJ2-7 and V is TRBV19; 10 bases map to TRBD1. V lost 5 bases to trimming and J lost 4 bases; unmatched junction nucleotides: 2. The CDR3 contains 13 residues. Germline V gene lookup returns CDR1 LNHDA and CDR2 SQIVND (reference sequence). This CDR3 reads CASSGTGVYEQYF. The CDR3 nucleotides are TGTGCCAGTAGTGGGACAGGGGTGTACGAGCAGTACTTC.

Concerning this clonotype: This may be a read error: a much more frequent sequence differs by one nucleotide. This chain joins TRBV27 and TRBJ2-1, with a possible D match to TRBD1 (6 bases). Germline V CDR1 and CDR2: MNHEY, SMNVEV (reference sequence). The CDR3 has 15 amino acids. Here the CDR3 reads CASSNTGFRYNKQFF. The DNA of the CDR3 is TGTGCCAGCAGTAATACAGGGTTTCGGTACAATAAGCAGTTCTTC.

This sequence joins TRBV4-1 and TRBJ2-2, with TRBD1 matching 11 bases. The J segment lost 7 bases and the V segment lost 2 bases, leaving 6 bases of the junction unmatched. Germline values: CDR1 MGHRA, CDR2 YSYEKL. The length of the CDR3 is 16 residues. CDR3 region: CASSQTGQGAGGELFF. DNA of the CDR3: TGCGCCAGCAGCCAAACTGGACAGGGGGCCGGCGGGGAGCTGTTTTTT.

This clonotype was detected ten times or more. The chain carries TRBV7-8 and TRBJ1-1; the D gene is possibly TRBD1 (6 bases). This CDR3 comprises 14 residues. V dropped 7 bases and J dropped 2 bases, with 14 bases sitting between them. From germline, CDR1 is SGHVS and CDR2 FQNEAQ. CDR3 in DNA: TGTGCCAGCACCATGGACAGTATAAACACTGAAGCTTTCTTT. Protein product: CASTMDSINTEAFF. The full variable domain, rest sourced from reference TRBV7-8 and TRBJ1-1, is GAGVSQSPRYKVAKRGQDVALRCDPISGHVSLFWYQQALGQGPEFLTYFQNEAQLDKSGLPSDRFFAERPEGSVSTLKIQRTQQEDSAVYLCASTMDSINTEAFFGQGTRLTVV.

This clonotype was recorded at least ten times. This chain connects TRBV6-7 to TRBJ1-1; D is possibly TRBD1 (5 bases). TRBV6-7 is designated an ORF whose function remains uncertain. The CDR3 runs 12 residues. Trimming cost V 5 bases and J 7 bases, with 11 bases left between them. The CDR3 protein is CASSPPGGEAFF. The CDR3 coding sequence is TGTGCCAGCAGTCCCCCGGGGGGTGAAGCTTTCTTT.

This clonotype was seen more than once but under ten times. This chain joins TRBV30 and TRBJ2-1; D gene ambiguous. CDR1 and CDR2 from the germline V gene are GTSNPN and SVGIG (reference sequence). With 2 bases removed from V and 5 bases from J, the gap between germline ends came to 10 bases. The CDR3 consists of 13 residues. Here the CDR3 DNA reads TGTGCCTGGAGTCTGGGAAGTGACAATGAGCAGTTCTTC. Protein: CAWSLGSDNEQFF.

The V gene is TRBV19, the J gene TRBJ2-5; 13 nucleotides align to TRBD2. CDR3 length: 16 amino acids. The ends lost 6 bases at V and 1 base at J; junction bases unmatched: 5. Germline CDR1 and CDR2: LNHDA and SQIVND (reference sequence). CDR3 region: CASSLGTSGVQETQYF. DNA for the CDR3: TGTGCCAGTAGCCTCGGGACTAGCGGGGTCCAAGAGACCCAGTACTTC. Drawing the rest from reference TRBV19 and TRBJ2-5, the complete variable domain is DGGITQSPKYLFRKEGQNVTLSCEQNLNHDAMYWYRQDPGQGLRLIYYSQIVNDFQKGDIAEGYSVSREKKESFPLTVTSAQKNPTAFYLCASSLGTSGVQETQYFGPGTRLLVL.

On this clonotype: Germline is not matched at one junction end, which may reflect a read error. This chain connects TRBV4-1 to TRBJ1-2; 9 bases are a match to TRBD1. Germline loops: CDR1 MGHRA, CDR2 YSYEKL. The CDR3 has 14 residues. Here the CDR3 DNA reads TGCGCCAGCAGCCCGAAGGACAGGGGTCATGGCTGCACCTTC. Residues: CASSPKDRGHGCTF.

The rearrangement joins TRBV20-1 to TRBJ2-6, with 8 positions matching TRBD1. V shed 1 base, J shed 0 bases, and the junction held 5 bases outside the gene matches. Per the germline V gene, CDR1 is DFQATT and CDR2 is SNEGSKA (reference sequence). This CDR3 is 17 amino acids long. The chain's CDR3 is CSARGPGTGSGANVLTF. The CDR3 DNA is TGCAGTGCTAGAGGCCCTGGGACAGGCTCTGGGGCCAACGTCCTGACTTTC.